The clone carrying this T cell receptor beta chain was seen more than once but under ten times. This specimen belongs to a study of cytotoxic CD8 clonotypes in ibrutinib-treated CLL. Study information: Samples had a mean of around 250,000 productive templates and tens of thousands of productive rearrangements.

Profiling relied on immunoSEQ multiplex PCR, and the TCRdb table lists in-frame clones only, not all of them. This sample has some 50,000 clones, with approximately 60% found just once. The sequence derives from a human donor with chronic lymphocytic leukemia. The source material was PBMCs, sampled after 24 months of ibrutinib treatment.

CDR3 DNA: TGTGCCATCACGCCGGGACAGGGGTTCGTTGAGCAGTTCTTC. Protein: CAITPGQGFVEQFF. This rearrangement joins TRBV10-3 to TRBJ2-1; TRBD1 matches at 10 bases. V was pared by 7 bases and J by 9 bases, with 9 bases of the junction left unmatched. CDR1 is ENHRY, CDR2 SYGVKD, per germline. CDR3 size: 14 residues.